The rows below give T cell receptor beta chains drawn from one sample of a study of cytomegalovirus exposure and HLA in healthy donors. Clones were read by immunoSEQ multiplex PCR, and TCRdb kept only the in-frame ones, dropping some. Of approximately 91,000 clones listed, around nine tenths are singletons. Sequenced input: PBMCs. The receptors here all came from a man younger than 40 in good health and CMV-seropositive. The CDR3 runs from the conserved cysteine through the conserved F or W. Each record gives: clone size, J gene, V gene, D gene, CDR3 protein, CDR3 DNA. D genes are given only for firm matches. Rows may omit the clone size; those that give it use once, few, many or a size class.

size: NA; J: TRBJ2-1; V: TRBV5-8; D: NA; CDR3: CASLAADRYNEQFF; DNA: TGTGCCAGCTTAGCCGCGGACAGATACAATGAGCAGTTCTTC
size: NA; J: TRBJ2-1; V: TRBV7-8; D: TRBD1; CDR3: CASLTRQGFRNEQFF; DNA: TGTGCCAGCCTCACGCGACAGGGGTTTCGCAATGAGCAGTTCTTC
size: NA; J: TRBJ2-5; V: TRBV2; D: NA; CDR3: CASRPRTSQETQYF; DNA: TGTGCCAGCAGACCACGGACATCGCAAGAGACCCAGTACTTC
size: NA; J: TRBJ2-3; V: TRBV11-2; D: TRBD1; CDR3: CASSLYNRGTDTQYF; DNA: TGTGCCAGCAGCTTATATAACAGGGGAACAGATACGCAGTATTTT
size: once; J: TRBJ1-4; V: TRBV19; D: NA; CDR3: CASSIGQYNEKLFF; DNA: TGTGCCAGTAGTATCGGACAGTATAATGAAAAACTGTTTTTT
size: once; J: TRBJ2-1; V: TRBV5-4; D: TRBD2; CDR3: CASSLGDGRAYNEQFF; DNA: TGTGCCAGCAGCTTGGGGGACGGGAGGGCATACAATGAGCAGTTCTTC
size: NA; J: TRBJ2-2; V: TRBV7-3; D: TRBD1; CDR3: CASSPGTGGIPSNTGELFF; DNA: TGTGCCAGCAGCCCTGGGACAGGGGGCATCCCCTCGAACACCGGGGAGCTGTTTTTT
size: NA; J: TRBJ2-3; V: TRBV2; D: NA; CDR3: CASSGQQDTQYF; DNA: TGTGCCAGCAGTGGACAACAAGATACGCAGTATTTT
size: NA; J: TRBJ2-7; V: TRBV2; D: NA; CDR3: CASSQDRGSSYEQYF; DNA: TGTGCCAGCAGTCAGGACAGAGGGAGCTCCTACGAGCAGTACTTC
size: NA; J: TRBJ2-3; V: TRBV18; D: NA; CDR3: CASSPRGGEGDTQYF; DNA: TGTGCCAGCTCACCACGCGGGGGCGAGGGAGATACGCAGTATTTT
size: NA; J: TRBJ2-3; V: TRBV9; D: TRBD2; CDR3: CASSARLSGRGTDTQYF; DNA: TGTGCCAGCAGCGCAAGGCTTAGCGGGAGGGGCACAGATACGCAGTATTTT
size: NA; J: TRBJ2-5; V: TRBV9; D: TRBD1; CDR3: CASSRGDSLVETQYF; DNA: TGTGCCAGCAGCCGAGGGGACAGTCTTGTGGAGACCCAGTACTTC
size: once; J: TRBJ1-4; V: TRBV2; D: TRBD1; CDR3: CASSSQGAGEKLFF; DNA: TGTGCCAGCAGTTCACAGGGGGCTGGGGAAAAACTGTTTTTT
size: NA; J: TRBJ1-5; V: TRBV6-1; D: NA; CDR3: CASTSLSNQPQHF; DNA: TGTGCCAGCACTTCCCTGTCCAATCAGCCCCAGCATTTT
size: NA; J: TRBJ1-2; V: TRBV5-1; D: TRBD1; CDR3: CASGTGYGGYTF; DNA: TGCGCCAGCGGGACAGGGTATGGGGGCTACACCTTC
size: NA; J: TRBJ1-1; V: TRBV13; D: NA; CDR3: CASSLGRWTEAFF; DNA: TGTGCCAGCAGCTTGGGCAGGTGGACTGAAGCTTTCTTT
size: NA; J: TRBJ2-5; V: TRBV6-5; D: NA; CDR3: CASSYQLGLETQYF; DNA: TGTGCCAGCAGTTACCAACTAGGCCTGGAGACCCAGTACTTC
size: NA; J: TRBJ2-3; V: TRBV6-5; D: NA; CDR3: CASSYAPGTFTDTQYF; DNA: TGTGCCAGCAGTTACGCCCCCGGGACATTCACAGATACGCAGTATTTT
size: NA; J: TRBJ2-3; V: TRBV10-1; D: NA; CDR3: CASSGAGNTQYF; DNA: TGCGCCAGCAGTGGTGCGGGGAATACGCAGTATTTT
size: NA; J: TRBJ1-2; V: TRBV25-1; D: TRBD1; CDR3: CASTETGGGGYTF; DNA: TGTGCCAGCACAGAAACAGGGGGTGGCGGCTACACCTTC
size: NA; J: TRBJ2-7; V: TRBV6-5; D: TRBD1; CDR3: CASRVDRAIYEQYF; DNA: TGTGCCAGCAGGGTGGACAGGGCGATCTACGAGCAGTACTTC
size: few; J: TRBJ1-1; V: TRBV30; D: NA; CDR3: CAWSLGGSQNEAFF; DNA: TGTGCCTGGAGTCTAGGGGGATCGCAGAATGAAGCTTTCTTT
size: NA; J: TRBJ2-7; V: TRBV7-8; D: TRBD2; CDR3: CASSSPGSGRGYEQYF; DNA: TGTGCCAGCAGCTCCCCGGGAAGCGGGAGAGGCTACGAGCAGTACTTC
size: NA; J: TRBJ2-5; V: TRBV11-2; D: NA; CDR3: CASSSRGGAQETQYF; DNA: TGTGCCAGCAGCTCCAGGGGAGGGGCTCAAGAGACCCAGTACTTC
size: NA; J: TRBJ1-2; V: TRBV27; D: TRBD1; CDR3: CASSLKGARGYTF; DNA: TGTGCCAGCAGTTTGAAGGGGGCGAGGGGCTACACCTTC
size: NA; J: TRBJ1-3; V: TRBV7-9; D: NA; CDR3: CASSLRGSGNTIYF; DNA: TGTGCCAGCAGCCTAAGGGGCTCTGGAAACACCATATATTTT